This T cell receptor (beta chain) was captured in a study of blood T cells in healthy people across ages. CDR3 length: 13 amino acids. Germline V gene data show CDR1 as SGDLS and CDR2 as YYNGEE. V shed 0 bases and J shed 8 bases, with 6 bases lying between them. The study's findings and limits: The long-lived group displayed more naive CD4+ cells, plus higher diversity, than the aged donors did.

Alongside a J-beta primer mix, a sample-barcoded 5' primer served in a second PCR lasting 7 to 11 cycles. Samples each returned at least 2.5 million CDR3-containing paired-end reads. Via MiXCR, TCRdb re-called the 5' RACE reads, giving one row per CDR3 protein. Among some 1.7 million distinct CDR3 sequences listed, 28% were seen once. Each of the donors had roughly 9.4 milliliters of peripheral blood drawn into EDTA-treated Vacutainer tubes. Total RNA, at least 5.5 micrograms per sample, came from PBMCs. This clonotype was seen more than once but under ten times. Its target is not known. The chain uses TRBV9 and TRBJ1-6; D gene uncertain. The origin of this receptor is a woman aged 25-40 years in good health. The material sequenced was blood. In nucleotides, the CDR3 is TGTGCCAGCAGCGTAGATTTCGATTCACCCCTCCACTTT. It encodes CASSVDFDSPLHF.